The 23 T cell receptor beta chains below all came from one sample that was sequenced in a study of blood T cell repertoires in COVID-19. Produced via immunoSEQ multiplex PCR; TCRdb's table is partial and in-frame only. The table includes roughly 150,000 clones, less than 85% detected once. The sample comprised PBMCs or T cells enriched from blood (not recorded which). The receptors stem from a man between 60 and 75 years old who had recovered from COVID-19.

The chain uses TRBV3-1 (or the pseudogene TRBV3-2) and TRBJ1-4, with D tentatively TRBD1 (5 bases). This CDR3 has 15 amino acids. The germline V gene encodes CDR1 LGHDT and CDR2 YNNKEL (reference sequence). V was cut by 5 bases and J by 4 bases, with 14 bases left in between. As DNA, the CDR3 is TGTGCCAGCAGCTCCCAGGGAGGGTTTAATGAAAAACTGTTTTTT. The encoded protein is CASSSQGGFNEKLFF.

This rearrangement joins TRBV7-7 to TRBJ2-3; possible D gene TRBD2, 6 bases. The CDR3 consists of 15 residues. Germline loops: CDR1 SSHAT, CDR2 FNYEAQ (reference sequence). V was trimmed by 5 bases and J by 2 bases, leaving 14 bases between them. This chain's CDR3 is CASSPSLGLTDTQYF. In DNA form, the CDR3 reads TGTGCCAGCAGCCCAAGCCTGGGACTCACAGATACGCAGTATTTT. Using reference TRBV7-7 and TRBJ2-3 for the parts outside the CDR3, the full variable domain is GAGVSQSPRYKVTKRGQDVTLRCDPISSHATLYWYQQALGQGPEFLTYFNYEAQPDKSGLPSDRFSAERPEGSISTLTIQRTEQRDSAMYRCASSPSLGLTDTQYFGPGTRLTVL.

The chain employs TRBV13 and TRBJ2-3; TRBD2 aligns across 8 bases. This CDR3 comprises 17 residues. The V and J ends lost 5 bases and 1 base, in that order; junction bases with no gene match: 11. Germline values: CDR1 PRHDT, CDR2 FYEKMQ (reference sequence). CDR3 in amino acids: CASSPRRGAGGTDTQYF. The DNA for the CDR3 is TGTGCCAGCAGCCCCCGCCGGGGAGCGGGAGGCACAGATACGCAGTATTTT.

J is TRBJ1-2 and V is TRBV18; a weak D match, TRBD1 (5 bases). V dropped 1 base and J dropped 0 bases, with 9 bases sitting between them. In germline, CDR1 is KGHSH, CDR2 LQKENI. This CDR3 is built from 15 residues. CDR3: CASSPLDTANYGYTF. The CDR3 DNA follows: TGTGCCAGCTCACCACTGGACACAGCTAACTATGGCTACACCTTC.

As concerns this clone: Other nucleotide sequences from this sample produce the same CDR3. The genes are TRBV3-1 (or the pseudogene TRBV3-2) and TRBJ2-5; TRBD1 matches at 7 bases. The germline V gene has CDR1 LGHDT and CDR2 YNNKEL (reference sequence). V shed 4 bases and J 1 base; nucleotides not matched to a gene: 3. The CDR3 is 14 residues long. The CDR3 bases are TGTGCCAGCAGCCTGCGACAGGGCCAAGAGACCCAGTACTTC. Translation: CASSLRQGQETQYF.

This clone has just one count. V and J are TRBV6-4 and TRBJ2-1; possibly TRBD2 for D (6 bases). Per the germline V gene, CDR1 is MRHNA and CDR2 is SNTAGT. The CDR3 contains 16 residues. The ends were cut back, 4 bases at V and 6 bases at J, with 19 bases in the middle. CDR3 protein: CASSGLRGTGSNEQFF. CDR3 bases: TGTGCCAGCAGTGGGCTTCGAGGGACTGGGAGCAATGAGCAGTTCTTC.

The chain links TRBV4-2 to TRBJ1-1; no clear D gene. Germline V CDR1 and CDR2: LGHNA, YNFKEQ. The V end was cut by 0 bases, the J end by 9 bases, with 14 bases between. CDR3 length equals 14 residues. DNA of the CDR3: TGTGCCAGCAGCCAAGATCTTGAGAGTCAAAAAGCTTTCTTT. It codes for CASSQDLESQKAFF.

This chain joins TRBV28 and TRBJ2-5; 8 bases fit TRBD1. Germline V gives CDR1 MDHEN, CDR2 SYDVKM. The CDR3 is 15 amino acids. V lost 5 bases, J lost 5 bases, and 10 bases stayed unmatched. The CDR3 DNA sequence: TGTGCCAGCAGTACCTCCGGGACAGGTGTGGAGACCCAGTACTTC. As protein: CASSTSGTGVETQYF.

A few counts support this clone. The CDR3 nucleotides are TGTGCCAGCAGGGAGCAACACTCCACTAATGAAAAACTGTTTTTT. Amino acids: CASREQHSTNEKLFF. The chain employs TRBV6-5 and TRBJ1-4, with D unclear. V was trimmed by 6 bases and J by 2 bases, leaving 13 bases between them. Germline lookup yields CDR1 MNHEY and CDR2 SVGAGI. CDR3 length: 15 residues.

This CDR3 is CASSSETGLRGNQPQHF. The DNA of the CDR3 is TGTGCCAGCAGTTCCGAGACAGGGCTGAGGGGCAATCAGCCCCAGCATTTT. The rearrangement joins TRBV27 to TRBJ1-5; TRBD1 matches at 7 bases. The CDR3 runs to 17 residues. Germline V gene sequence: CDR1 MNHEY, CDR2 SMNVEV (reference sequence). After removal of 4 bases from V and 2 bases from J, the junction contained 11 bases not matched to a gene.

This clone appeared a single time. CDR3 coding DNA: TGTGCCAGCAGCTTAATCGGGACTAGCGGGAGTTACAATGAGCAGTTCTTC. Protein sequence: CASSLIGTSGSYNEQFF. The rearrangement links TRBV7-3 to TRBJ2-1; 14 bases line up with TRBD2. The CDR3 contains 17 residues. Germline values: CDR1 SGHTA, CDR2 FQGTGA. V lost 1 base, J lost 4 bases, and 3 bases stayed unmatched. Full variable domain (remainder filled in from reference TRBV7-3 and TRBJ2-1): GAGVSQTPSNKVTEKGKYVELRCDPISGHTALYWYRQSLGQGPEFLIYFQGTGAADDSGLPNDRFFAVRPEGSVSTLKIQRTERGDSAVYLCASSLIGTSGSYNEQFFGPGTRLTVL.

V and J are TRBV5-1 and TRBJ2-1; 9 positions agree with TRBD1. This CDR3 region has 15 residues. V dropped 2 bases and J dropped 1; count of bases not matched to a gene: 1. CDR1 and CDR2 from the germline V gene are SGHRS and YFSETQ. CDR3 nucleotides: TGCGCCAGCAGCTTCGACAGGGGGTCCTACAATGAGCAGTTCTTC. It specifies CASSFDRGSYNEQFF.

V is TRBV7-8 and J is TRBJ1-5, with 7 bases that match TRBD1. J gave up 6 bases and V 0 bases, and 11 bases lay outside the gene matches. This CDR3 spans 17 amino acids. Germline lookup yields CDR1 SGHVS and CDR2 FQNEAQ. The CDR3 bases are TGTGCCAGCAGCTTAGCGCGACAGGGACCTATCGGTCAGCCCCAGCATTTT. Its protein product is CASSLARQGPIGQPQHF.

The chain recombines TRBV10-3 with TRBJ2-3; D is unresolved. Germline lookup yields CDR1 ENHRY and CDR2 SYGVKD. V dropped 0 bases and J dropped 8 bases, with 12 bases sitting between them. This CDR3 comprises 14 residues. The CDR3: CAISESGLLGTQYF. The CDR3 nucleotides read TGTGCCATCAGTGAGTCGGGCCTGTTGGGTACGCAGTATTTT.

The CDR3 sequence is CASSSRDRGQYEQFF. CDR3 DNA sequence: TGTGCCAGCAGCTCCCGGGACAGGGGGCAGTATGAGCAGTTCTTC. The chain has TRBV7-8 and TRBJ2-1; 12 nucleotides align to TRBD1. J was trimmed by 8 bases and V by 4 bases; bases with no gene match: 6. CDR1 and CDR2 from the germline V gene are SGHVS and FQNEAQ. The CDR3 runs 15 residues.

The J gene is TRBJ2-7, the V gene TRBV11-2; 7 positions match TRBD1. The CDR3 totals 14 residues. Germline assignment: CDR1 SGHAT and CDR2 FQNNGV. The junction had 7 bases not matched to a gene; V was cut back by 5 bases and J by 3 bases. This CDR3 reads CASSRGQIDYEQYF. DNA for the CDR3: TGTGCCAGCAGCCGGGGACAGATAGACTACGAGCAGTACTTC.

The chain has TRBV28 and TRBJ1-5; 10 nucleotides agree with TRBD1. The CDR3 has 13 amino acids. Germline loops: CDR1 MDHEN, CDR2 SYDVKM. The trim removed 6 bases at V and 5 bases at J, leaving 1 base unmatched. The chain's CDR3 is CASRDRGHQPQHF. For the CDR3, the DNA is TGTGCCAGCAGAGACAGGGGGCATCAGCCCCAGCATTTT.

The rearrangement joins TRBV7-9 to TRBJ1-1; D ambiguous. Germline V gives CDR1 SEHNR, CDR2 FQNEAQ (reference sequence). This CDR3 region has 13 residues. The V and J ends lost 5 bases and 4 bases respectively, with 11 bases between them. In DNA, the CDR3 is TGTGCCAGCAGCCTTCAGTTGGCCACTGAAGCTTTCTTT. This sequence encodes CASSLQLATEAFF.

This chain uses TRBV9 with TRBJ1-4; D is uncertain. The V gene lost 2 bases and the J gene lost 5 bases, with 10 bases spanning the gap. Germline-derived CDR1 and CDR2 are SGDLS and YYNGEE. The CDR3 sequence is 14 residues long. The CDR3: CASSVELGNEKLFF. CDR3 DNA sequence: TGTGCCAGCAGCGTTGAGCTAGGAAATGAAAAACTGTTTTTT.

V and J are TRBV7-9 and TRBJ1-3, with TRBD1 matching over 9 bases. CDR3 length equals 16 residues. V lost 5 bases to trimming and J lost 0 bases; unmatched junction nucleotides: 5. The germline CDR1 and CDR2 sequences are SEHNR and FQNEAQ (reference sequence). The CDR3: CASSEGQGSSGNTIYF. The CDR3, as DNA: TGTGCCAGCAGCGAAGGACAGGGGAGCTCTGGAAACACCATATATTTT.

This clone has only a few counts. The rearrangement joins TRBV28 to TRBJ1-2; TRBD1 matches at 9 bases. This CDR3 region has 14 residues. The V gene end was trimmed by 7 bases and the J gene end by 7 bases; junction bases not matched to a gene: 10. Germline V gene lookup returns CDR1 MDHEN and CDR2 SYDVKM. CDR3 loop: CASIDSRDRVGYTF. The DNA of the CDR3 is TGTGCCAGCATCGACTCCCGGGACAGGGTTGGCTACACCTTC.

This chain uses TRBV19 with TRBJ2-2; 9 positions agree with TRBD2. There are 16 residues in the CDR3. Looked up from germline, CDR1 is LNHDA and CDR2 is SQIVND (reference sequence). V lost 5 bases to trimming and J lost 5 bases; unmatched junction nucleotides: 9. Here the CDR3 DNA reads TGTGCCAGTAGTTATCTTAGCGGGAGTCGAACCGGGGAGCTGTTTTTT. It is translated as CASSYLSGSRTGELFF.

The genes are TRBV2 and TRBJ1-2; D is unclear. The CDR3 contains 12 residues. With 3 bases removed from V and 7 bases from J, the gap between germline ends came to 9 bases. Looked up from germline, CDR1 is SNHLY and CDR2 is FYNNEI. CDR3 nucleotide sequence: TGTGCCAGCAGTGATCGGGGTCTTGGCTACACCTTC. It specifies CASSDRGLGYTF. Complete variable domain (other parts from reference TRBV2 and TRBJ1-2): EPEVTQTPSHQVTQMGQEVILRCVPISNHLYFYWYRQILGQKVEFLVSFYNNEISEKSEIFDDQFSVERPDGSNFTLKIRSTKLEDSAMYFCASSDRGLGYTFGSGTRLTVV.